This T cell receptor (beta chain) was recovered during a study of cytomegalovirus exposure and HLA in healthy donors. Across the whole study: As released early, the data held 75 million to 90 million unique TCRs from HLA-typed donors. Points from the study as a whole: Information on immune exposure was restricted to one variable (CMV serostatus). The study recorded over 150 TCR beta chains that were cytomegalovirus-associated.

A multiplex PCR was run with 60 Vbeta primers and 13 Jbeta primers. Assay used: immunoSEQ multiplex PCR; TCRdb lists only in-frame clones, some missing. The sample yields 100,000 to 150,000 clones, around 74% seen once. Donors had nominal health at sampling but likely had unrecorded immune exposures. The germline V gene encodes CDR1 DFQATT and CDR2 SNEGSKA (reference sequence). With 0 bases removed from V and 7 bases from J, the gap between germline ends came to 6 bases. The CDR3 sequence is 11 residues long. About this clone itself: The antigen is undetermined.

The chain joins TRBV20-1 to TRBJ1-2; D is uncertain. Material for sequencing was PBMCs. The sequence came from a middle-aged man in good health and CMV-seropositive. The CDR3 spells CSARDLIGYTF. Written as DNA, the CDR3 is TGCAGTGCTAGAGATCTTATTGGCTACACCTTC.